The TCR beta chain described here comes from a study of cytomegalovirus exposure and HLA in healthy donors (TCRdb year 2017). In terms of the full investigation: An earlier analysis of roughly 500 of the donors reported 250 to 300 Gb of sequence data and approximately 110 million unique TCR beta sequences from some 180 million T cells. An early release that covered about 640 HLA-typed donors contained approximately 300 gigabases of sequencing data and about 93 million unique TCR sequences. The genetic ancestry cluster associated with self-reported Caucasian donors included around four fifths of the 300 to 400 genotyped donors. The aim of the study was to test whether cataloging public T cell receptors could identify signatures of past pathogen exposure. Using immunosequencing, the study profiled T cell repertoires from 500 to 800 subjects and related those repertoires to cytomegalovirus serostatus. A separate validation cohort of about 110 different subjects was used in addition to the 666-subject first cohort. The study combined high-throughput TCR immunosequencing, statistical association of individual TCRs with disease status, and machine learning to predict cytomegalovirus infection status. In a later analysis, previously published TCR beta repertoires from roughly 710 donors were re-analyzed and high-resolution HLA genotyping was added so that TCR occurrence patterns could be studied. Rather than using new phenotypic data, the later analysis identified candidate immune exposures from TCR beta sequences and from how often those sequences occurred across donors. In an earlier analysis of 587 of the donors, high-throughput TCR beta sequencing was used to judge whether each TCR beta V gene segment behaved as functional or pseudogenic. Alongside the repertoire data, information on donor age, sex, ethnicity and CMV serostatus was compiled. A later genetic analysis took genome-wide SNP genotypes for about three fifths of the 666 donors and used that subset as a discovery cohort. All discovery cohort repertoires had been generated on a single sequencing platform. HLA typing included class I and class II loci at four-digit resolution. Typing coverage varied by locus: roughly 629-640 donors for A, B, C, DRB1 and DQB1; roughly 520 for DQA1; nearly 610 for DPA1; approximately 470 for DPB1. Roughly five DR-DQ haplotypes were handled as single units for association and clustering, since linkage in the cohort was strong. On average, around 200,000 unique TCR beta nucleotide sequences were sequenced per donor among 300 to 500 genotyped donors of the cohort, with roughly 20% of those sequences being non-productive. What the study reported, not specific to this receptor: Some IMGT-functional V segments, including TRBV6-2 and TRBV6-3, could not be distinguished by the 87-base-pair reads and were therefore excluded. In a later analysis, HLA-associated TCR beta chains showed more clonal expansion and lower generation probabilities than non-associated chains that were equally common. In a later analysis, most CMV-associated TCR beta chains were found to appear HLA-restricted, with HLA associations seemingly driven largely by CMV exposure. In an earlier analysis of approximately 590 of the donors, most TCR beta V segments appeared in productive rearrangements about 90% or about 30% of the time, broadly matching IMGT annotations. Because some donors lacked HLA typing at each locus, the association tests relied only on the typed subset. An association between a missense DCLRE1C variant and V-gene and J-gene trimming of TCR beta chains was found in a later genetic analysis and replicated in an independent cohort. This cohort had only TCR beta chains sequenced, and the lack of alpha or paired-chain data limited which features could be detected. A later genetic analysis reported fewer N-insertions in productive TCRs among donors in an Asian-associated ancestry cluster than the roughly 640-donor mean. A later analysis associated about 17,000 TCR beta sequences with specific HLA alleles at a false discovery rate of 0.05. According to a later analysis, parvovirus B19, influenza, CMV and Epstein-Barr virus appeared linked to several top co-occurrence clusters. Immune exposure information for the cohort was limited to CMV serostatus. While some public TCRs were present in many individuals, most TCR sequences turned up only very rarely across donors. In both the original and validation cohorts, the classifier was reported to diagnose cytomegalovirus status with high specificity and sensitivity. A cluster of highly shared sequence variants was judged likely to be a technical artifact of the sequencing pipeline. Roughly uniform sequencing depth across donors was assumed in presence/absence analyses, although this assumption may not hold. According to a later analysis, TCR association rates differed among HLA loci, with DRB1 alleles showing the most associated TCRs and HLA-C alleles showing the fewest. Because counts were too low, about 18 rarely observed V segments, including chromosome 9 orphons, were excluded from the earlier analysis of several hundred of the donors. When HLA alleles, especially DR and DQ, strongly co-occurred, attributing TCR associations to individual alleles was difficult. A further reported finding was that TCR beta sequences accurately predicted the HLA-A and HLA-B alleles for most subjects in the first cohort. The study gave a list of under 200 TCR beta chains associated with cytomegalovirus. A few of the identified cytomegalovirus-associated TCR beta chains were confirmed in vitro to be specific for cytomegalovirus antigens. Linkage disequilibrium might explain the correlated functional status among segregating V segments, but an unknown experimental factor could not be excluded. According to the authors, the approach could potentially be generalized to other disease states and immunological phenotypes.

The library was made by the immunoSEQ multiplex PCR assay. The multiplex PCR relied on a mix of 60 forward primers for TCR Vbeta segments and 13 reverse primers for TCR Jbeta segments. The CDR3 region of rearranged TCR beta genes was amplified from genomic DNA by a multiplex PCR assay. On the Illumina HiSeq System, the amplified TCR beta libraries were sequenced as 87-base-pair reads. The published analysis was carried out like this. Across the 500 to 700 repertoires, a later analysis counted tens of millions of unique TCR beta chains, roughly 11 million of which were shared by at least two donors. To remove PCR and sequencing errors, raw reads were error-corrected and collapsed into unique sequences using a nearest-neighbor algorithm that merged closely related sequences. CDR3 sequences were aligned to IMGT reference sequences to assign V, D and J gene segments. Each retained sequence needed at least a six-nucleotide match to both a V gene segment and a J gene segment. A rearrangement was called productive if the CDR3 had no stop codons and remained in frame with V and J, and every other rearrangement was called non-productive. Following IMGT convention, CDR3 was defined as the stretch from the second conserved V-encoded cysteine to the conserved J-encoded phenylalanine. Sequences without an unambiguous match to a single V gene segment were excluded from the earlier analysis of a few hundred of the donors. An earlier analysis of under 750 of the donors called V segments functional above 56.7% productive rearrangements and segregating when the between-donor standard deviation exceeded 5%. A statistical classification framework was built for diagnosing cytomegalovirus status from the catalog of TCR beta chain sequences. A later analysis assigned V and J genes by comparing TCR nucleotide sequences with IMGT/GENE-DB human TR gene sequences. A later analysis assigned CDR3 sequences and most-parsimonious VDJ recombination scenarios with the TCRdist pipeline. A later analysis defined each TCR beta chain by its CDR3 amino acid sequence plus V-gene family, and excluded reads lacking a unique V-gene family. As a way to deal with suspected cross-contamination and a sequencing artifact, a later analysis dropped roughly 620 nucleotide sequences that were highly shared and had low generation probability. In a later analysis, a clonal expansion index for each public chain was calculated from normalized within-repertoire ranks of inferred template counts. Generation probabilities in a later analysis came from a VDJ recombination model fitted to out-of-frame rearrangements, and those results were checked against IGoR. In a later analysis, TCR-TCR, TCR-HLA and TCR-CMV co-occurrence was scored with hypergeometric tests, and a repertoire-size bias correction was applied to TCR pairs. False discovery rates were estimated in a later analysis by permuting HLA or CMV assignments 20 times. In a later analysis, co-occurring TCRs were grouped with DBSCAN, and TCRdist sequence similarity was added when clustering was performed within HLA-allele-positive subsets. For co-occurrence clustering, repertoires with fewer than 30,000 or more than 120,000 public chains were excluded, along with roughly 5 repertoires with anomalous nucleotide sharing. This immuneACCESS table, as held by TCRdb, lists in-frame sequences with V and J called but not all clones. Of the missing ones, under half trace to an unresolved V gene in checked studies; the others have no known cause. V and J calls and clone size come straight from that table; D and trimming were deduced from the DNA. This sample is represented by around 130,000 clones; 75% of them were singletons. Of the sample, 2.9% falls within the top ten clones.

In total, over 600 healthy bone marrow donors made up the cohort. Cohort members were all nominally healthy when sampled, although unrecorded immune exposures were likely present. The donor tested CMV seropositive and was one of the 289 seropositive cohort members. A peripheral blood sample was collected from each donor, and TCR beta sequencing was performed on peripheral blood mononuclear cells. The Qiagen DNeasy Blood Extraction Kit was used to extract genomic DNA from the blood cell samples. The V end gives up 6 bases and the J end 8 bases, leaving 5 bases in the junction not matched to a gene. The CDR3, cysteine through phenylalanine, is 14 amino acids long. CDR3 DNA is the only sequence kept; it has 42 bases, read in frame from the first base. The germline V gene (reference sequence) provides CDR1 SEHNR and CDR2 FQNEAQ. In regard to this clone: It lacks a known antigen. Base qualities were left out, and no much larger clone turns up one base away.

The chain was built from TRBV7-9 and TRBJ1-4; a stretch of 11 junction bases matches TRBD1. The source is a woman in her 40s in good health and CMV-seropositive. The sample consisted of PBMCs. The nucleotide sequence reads TGTGCCAGCAGAGGGACAGGGGGATCGGAAAAACTGTTTTTT. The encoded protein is CASRGTGGSEKLFF.